This T cell receptor (beta chain) came from a study of T-cell reconstitution after alpha-beta-depleted transplantation in children. Whole-study results and caveats: Most T-cell counts and diversity one year after the transplant came from T cells that were newly produced. Some patients' high day-60 TCRbeta diversity was traced to surviving recipient T cells and thymic progenitors.

Germline V lookup: CDR1 SGHRS, CDR2 YFSETQ. CDR3 length equals 13 residues. Deletions cut 7 bases from V and 4 bases from J, with 12 bases between. A library of TCRbeta sequences, prepared with unique molecular identifiers, was generated. TCRdb recomputed calls from the PCR reads with MiXCR, one row per CDR3 protein. Of roughly 790,000 distinct CDR3 sequences listed, roughly 15% are singletons. This clonotype was observed at least ten times. Its cognate antigen is unknown. This TCR came from a male patient aged 10 to 17 who had a stem cell transplant for acute lymphoblastic leukemia, so the T cells may come from the graft donor. The material was PBMCs, mostly from graft donor cells, obtained 360 days after TCRalphabeta/CD19-depleted stem cell transplant. The chain combines TRBV5-1 with TRBJ2-4, with D possibly being TRBD2 (6 bases). The CDR3 bases are TGCGCCAGCGCGGGGAGTGTAAAAAACATTCAGTACTTC. It codes for CASAGSVKNIQYF.